These 20 T cell receptor beta chains were all obtained from the same sample, sequenced in a study of T cell changes during pregnancy in multiple sclerosis. Assay: immunoSEQ multiplex PCR; the TCRdb copy retains only in-frame clones and omits some. Among roughly 50,000 clones listed, around 91% were seen once. The sequencing used CD8+ T cells from peripheral blood mononuclear cells, collected in the second trimester of pregnancy. Receptors originate from a female donor with multiple sclerosis, enrolled in a pregnancy study.

This chain uses TRBV11-2 with TRBJ2-3; 8 nucleotides line up with TRBD2. This CDR3 has 15 residues. The germline CDR1 and CDR2 sequences are SGHAT and FQNNGV. V lost 5 bases to trimming and J lost 0 bases; unmatched junction nucleotides: 4. The CDR3 bases are TGTGCCAGCAGCGACGGGGGGGTAAGCACAGATACGCAGTATTTT. Its translation is CASSDGGVSTDTQYF.

The gene calls are TRBV9 and TRBJ2-3, with a weak D call TRBD2 (6 bases). The CDR3 is 17 residues long. Germline values: CDR1 SGDLS, CDR2 YYNGEE. Trimming left V 4 bases short and J 0 bases short, with 18 bases between. The DNA of the CDR3 is TGTGCCAGCAGCAAAACGAGGAAGGGGACTAGCACAGATACGCAGTATTTT. It yields the protein CASSKTRKGTSTDTQYF.

The genes are TRBV7-9 and TRBJ2-3; D is uncertain. Trimming cost V 2 bases and J 2 bases, with 14 bases left between them. Germline V gene data show CDR1 as SEHNR and CDR2 as FQNEAQ (reference sequence). This CDR3 has 16 amino acids. In nucleotides, the CDR3 is TGTGCCAGCAGCTTACAACAGCTTGGAATCACAGATACGCAGTATTTT. This translates into CASSLQQLGITDTQYF.

This rearrangement joins TRBV27 to TRBJ2-7; 9 nucleotides match TRBD1. The V gene's germline CDR1 is MNHEY and CDR2 SMNVEV (reference sequence). The CDR3 has 14 residues. Trimming at V came to 7 bases and at J to 5 bases, leaving 9 bases not matched to a gene. CDR3 coding DNA: TGTGCCAGCAATACCGGGACAGGGAGCCACGAGCAGTACTTC. As protein: CASNTGTGSHEQYF.

V is TRBV10-3 and J is TRBJ1-3; the D gene is possibly TRBD1 (6 bases). The CDR3 has 14 residues. The ends were cut back, 10 bases at V and 3 bases at J, with 16 bases in the middle. Looked up from germline, CDR1 is ENHRY and CDR2 is SYGVKD. The CDR3 loop reads CATIRQGSGNTIYF. In DNA form, the CDR3 reads TGTGCCACTATACGCCAGGGGAGTGGAAACACCATATATTTT.

This clone was seen more than once but under ten times. J is TRBJ2-2 and V is TRBV2; TRBD1 matches at 7 bases. The junction had 10 bases not matched to a gene; V was cut back by 6 bases and J by 6 bases. The CDR3 length is 15 residues. Germline V gives CDR1 SNHLY, CDR2 FYNNEI. The CDR3 region is CASSSGQLSPGELFF. The CDR3, as DNA: TGTGCCAGCAGCTCGGGACAGCTGTCACCCGGGGAGCTGTTTTTT.

The genes are TRBV10-2 and TRBJ1-1; no reliable D call. V was shortened by 0 bases and J by 7 bases, with 12 bases between the two germline ends. Germline assignment: CDR1 WSHSY and CDR2 SAAADI. This CDR3 comprises 14 residues. CDR3 sequence (DNA): TGCGCCAGCAGTGAGTCGGGAGGGTGGGATGAAGCTTTCTTT. Translating gives CASSESGGWDEAFF.

The V gene is TRBV5-1, the J gene TRBJ2-5; unclear D gene. This CDR3 region has 15 residues. Trimming stripped 3 bases from V and 4 bases from J, with 16 bases between. CDR1 and CDR2 from the germline V gene are SGHRS and YFSETQ. The chain's CDR3 is CASSSFGIIGETQYF. CDR3 coding DNA: TGCGCCAGCAGCTCGTTCGGTATAATCGGAGAGACCCAGTACTTC.

The chain carries TRBV4-2 and TRBJ2-1; 8 bases agree with TRBD2. Germline CDR1 and CDR2: LGHNA and YNFKEQ. Trimming removed 4 bases from V and 5 bases from J; junction bases left unmatched: 7. CDR3 length equals 15 residues. The CDR3 is CASSLSGDGDNEQFF. CDR3 nucleotide sequence: TGTGCCAGCAGCCTTAGCGGGGATGGGGACAATGAGCAGTTCTTC.

The V gene is TRBV5-8, the J gene TRBJ2-1; D might be TRBD2 (5 bases). Germline CDR1 SGHTS, CDR2 YDEGEE. Deletions cut 6 bases from V and 10 bases from J, with 8 bases between. The CDR3 totals 10 residues. The CDR3, as DNA: TGTGCCAGCATGCGGGTGGAGCAGTTCTTC. This translates into CASMRVEQFF.

This clone has a single count. The genes are TRBV27 and TRBJ1-4, with D perhaps matching TRBD1 (6 bases). Per the germline V gene, CDR1 is MNHEY and CDR2 is SMNVEV (reference sequence). The ends were cut back, 6 bases at V and 8 bases at J, with 19 bases in the middle. The CDR3 sequence is 15 residues long. The CDR3 bases are TGTGCCAGCAGCCGAATACAGGGTTTGGAAGAAAAACTGTTTTTT. Residues: CASSRIQGLEEKLFF.

The CDR3 region has the DNA TGTGCCAGCAGTCCACCTACAGGTTACACCGGGGAGCTGTTTTTT. Its translation: CASSPPTGYTGELFF. The chain links TRBV6-5 to TRBJ2-2; a possible D gene is TRBD1 (5 bases). The germline V and J ends were trimmed by 5 bases and 3 bases, with 13 bases remaining between them. Germline V gene lookup returns CDR1 MNHEY and CDR2 SVGAGI. The CDR3 is 15 residues long.

This chain links TRBV2 with TRBJ1-2, with a weak D call TRBD1 (5 bases). The germline gives CDR1 SNHLY, CDR2 FYNNEI. The CDR3 sequence is 13 residues long. Trimming removed 10 bases from V and 6 bases from J, with 18 bases in between. CDR3 sequence (DNA): TGTGCCACGAATCAGGGTCCGGTGGATGGCTACACCTTC. Protein: CATNQGPVDGYTF.

This chain connects TRBV30 to TRBJ2-7; possible D gene TRBD1, 5 bases. CDR3 length: 15 residues. CDR1 is GTSNPN and CDR2 is SVGIG in the germline V gene (reference sequence). V was cut by 1 base and J by 6 bases, with 19 bases left in between. This CDR3 is CAWSAPGHRWGEQYF. The CDR3 DNA is TGTGCCTGGAGTGCCCCCGGACATCGGTGGGGCGAGCAGTACTTC.

There are a few counts of this clone. V and J are TRBV6-1 and TRBJ1-5, with no clear D. The germline V gene encodes CDR1 MNHNS and CDR2 SASEGT. The ends were cut back, 2 bases at V and 7 bases at J, with 15 bases in the middle. CDR3 length: 15 amino acids. The DNA for the CDR3 is TGTGCCAGCAGTGAATCGGCAGGAACGGGACAGCCCCAGCATTTT. Amino acid sequence: CASSESAGTGQPQHF.

This chain uses TRBV20-1 with TRBJ2-1; D unresolved. This CDR3 contains 11 residues. Germline V gene lookup returns CDR1 DFQATT and CDR2 SNEGSKA (reference sequence). V was cut by 6 bases and J by 3 bases, with 6 bases left in between. The CDR3 spells CSALYYNEQFF. Here the CDR3 DNA reads TGCAGTGCCCTATACTACAATGAGCAGTTCTTC.

The chain employs TRBV4-1 and TRBJ1-3; D unresolved. Germline CDR1 and CDR2: MGHRA and YSYEKL. The CDR3 has 15 amino acids. The germline V and J ends were trimmed by 0 bases and 3 bases, with 9 bases remaining between them. CDR3 DNA: TGCGCCAGCAGCCAAGATGCAGGCTTTGGAAACACCATATATTTT. It specifies CASSQDAGFGNTIYF.

This chain uses TRBV23-1 with TRBJ1-2, with 7 bases that match TRBD1. TRBV23-1 is filed as an ORF, its function uncertain. Unmatched junction bases numbered 16, after V lost 4 bases and J lost 8 bases. This CDR3 has 16 residues. The CDR3 protein is CASSLSPTGWWLGYTF. The CDR3, as DNA: TGCGCCAGCAGTCTATCCCCGACAGGGTGGTGGTTGGGCTACACCTTC.

The rearrangement links TRBV7-8 to TRBJ1-2; D ambiguous. The CDR3 totals 13 residues. Trimming took off 0 bases at V and 10 bases at J, with 12 bases between the two ends. Germline CDR1 SGHVS, CDR2 FQNEAQ. The CDR3 sequence: CASSLAQGSDYTF. The CDR3 region has the DNA TGTGCCAGCAGCTTAGCGCAAGGAAGCGACTACACCTTC.

The chain couples TRBV27 to TRBJ2-5; 11 bases match TRBD2. The CDR3 is 16 residues long. V gave up 6 bases and J gave up 6 bases; unmatched junction bases: 12. Germline V gives CDR1 MNHEY, CDR2 SMNVEV (reference sequence). CDR3 protein: CASRTAGASGRQTQYF. CDR3 coding DNA: TGTGCCAGCAGGACCGCAGGGGCTAGCGGGAGGCAGACCCAGTACTTC.